Many counts were recorded for the clone carrying this T cell receptor (beta chain). The target antigen is unknown. This sample was taken from a study of T cells in Graves' hyperthyroidism and ophthalmopathy. Background on the study: Initial diagnosis, before any treatment, was when peripheral blood was collected. Study-level points and caveats: Blood shared most expanded thyroid clonotypes above 0.001.

Amplification of TCR beta CDR3 regions used RNA as the template. The HTBI primer set served for first-round RT-PCR of the TCR CDR3. TCRdb recomputed calls from the multiplex PCR reads with MiXCR, one row per CDR3 protein. The repertoire holds 300,000 to 450,000 distinct CDR3 sequences, with around 18% as singletons. The study included ophthalmopathy patients with Clinical Activity Score at least 3, NOSPECS grade at least 4 and duration under 3 months. PBMCs came from 9 to 10 ml fresh peripheral blood. The CDR3 spans 14 residues. Germline V CDR1 and CDR2: MNHEY, SMNVEV (reference sequence). J gave up 2 bases and V 8 bases, and 4 bases lay outside the gene matches.

This clonotype originated in a young man with Graves' ophthalmopathy. This chain links TRBV27 with TRBJ2-3; 10 bases align to TRBD2. Sequenced input: blood. Written as DNA, the CDR3 is TGTGCCAGCGGCACTAGCGGGGTCACAGATACGCAGTATTTT. The encoded protein is CASGTSGVTDTQYF.